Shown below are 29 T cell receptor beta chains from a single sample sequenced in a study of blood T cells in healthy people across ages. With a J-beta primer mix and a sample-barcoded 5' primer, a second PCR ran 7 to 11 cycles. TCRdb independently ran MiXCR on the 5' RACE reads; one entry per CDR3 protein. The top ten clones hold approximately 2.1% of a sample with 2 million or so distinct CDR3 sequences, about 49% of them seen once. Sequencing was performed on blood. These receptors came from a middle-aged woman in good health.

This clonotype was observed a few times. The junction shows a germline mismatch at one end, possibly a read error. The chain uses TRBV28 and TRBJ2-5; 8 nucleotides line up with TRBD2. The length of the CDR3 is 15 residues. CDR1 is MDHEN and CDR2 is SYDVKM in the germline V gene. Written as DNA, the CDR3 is TGTGCCAGCAATGGTGCAAGTGCGGGGGGAGAGGCCCAGTACTTC. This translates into CASNGASAGGEAQYF.

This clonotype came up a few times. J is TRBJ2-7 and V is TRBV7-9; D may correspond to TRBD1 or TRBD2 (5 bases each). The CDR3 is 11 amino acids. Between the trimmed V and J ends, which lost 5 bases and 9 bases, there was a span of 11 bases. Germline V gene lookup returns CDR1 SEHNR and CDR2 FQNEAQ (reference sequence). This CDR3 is CASSTGTVQYF. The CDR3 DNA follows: TGTGCCAGCAGCACCGGGACGGTGCAGTACTTC.

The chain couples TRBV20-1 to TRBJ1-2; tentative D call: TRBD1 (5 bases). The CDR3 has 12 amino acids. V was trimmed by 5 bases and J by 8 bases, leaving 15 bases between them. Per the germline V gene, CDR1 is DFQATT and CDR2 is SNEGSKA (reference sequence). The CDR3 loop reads CSAVRAWEGYTF. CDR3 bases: TGCAGTGCTGTCAGGGCTTGGGAGGGCTACACCTTC.

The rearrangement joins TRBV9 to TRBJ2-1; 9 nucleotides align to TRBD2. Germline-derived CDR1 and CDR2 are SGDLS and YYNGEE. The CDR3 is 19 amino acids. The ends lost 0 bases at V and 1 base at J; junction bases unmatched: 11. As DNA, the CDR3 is TGTGCCAGCAGCGTAGAGGGTAGCGGGGGCACCGGGTCCTACAATGAGCAGTTCTTC. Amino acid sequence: CASSVEGSGGTGSYNEQFF.

The CDR3 is CATSDKETQYF. DNA for the CDR3: TGTGCCACCAGTGATAAGGAGACCCAGTACTTC. V and J are TRBV24-1 and TRBJ2-5; no reliable D call. CDR1 is KGHDR, CDR2 SFDVKD, per germline. With 3 bases removed from V and 5 bases from J, the gap between germline ends came to 3 bases. The CDR3 length is 11 residues.

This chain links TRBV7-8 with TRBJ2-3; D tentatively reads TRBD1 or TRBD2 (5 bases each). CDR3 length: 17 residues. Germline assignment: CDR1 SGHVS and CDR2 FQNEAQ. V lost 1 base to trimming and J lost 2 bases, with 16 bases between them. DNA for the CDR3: TGTGCCAGCAGCTTAGGGTTAAGGGGAGATACCACAGATACGCAGTATTTT. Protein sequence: CASSLGLRGDTTDTQYF. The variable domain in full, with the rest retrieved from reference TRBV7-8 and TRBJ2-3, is GAGVSQSPRYKVAKRGQDVALRCDPISGHVSLFWYQQALGQGPEFLTYFQNEAQLDKSGLPSDRFFAERPEGSVSTLKIQRTQQEDSAVYLCASSLGLRGDTTDTQYFGPGTRLTVL.

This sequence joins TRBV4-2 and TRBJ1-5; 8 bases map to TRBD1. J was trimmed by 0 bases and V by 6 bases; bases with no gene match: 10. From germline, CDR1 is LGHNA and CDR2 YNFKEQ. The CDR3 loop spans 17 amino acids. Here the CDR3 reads CASSLTGRGPSNQPQHF. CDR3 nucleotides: TGTGCCAGCAGTTTAACTGGCAGGGGGCCTAGCAATCAGCCCCAGCATTTT.

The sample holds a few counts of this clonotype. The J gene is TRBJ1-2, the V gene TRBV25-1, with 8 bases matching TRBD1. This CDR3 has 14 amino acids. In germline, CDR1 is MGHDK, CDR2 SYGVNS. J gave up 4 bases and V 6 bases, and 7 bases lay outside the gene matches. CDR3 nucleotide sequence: TGTGCCAGCAGAGCGACAGGGGAGGGCTATGGCTACACCTTC. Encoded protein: CASRATGEGYGYTF.

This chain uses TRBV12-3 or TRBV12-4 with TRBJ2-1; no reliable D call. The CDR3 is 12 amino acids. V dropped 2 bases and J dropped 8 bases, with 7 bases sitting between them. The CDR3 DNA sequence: TGTGCCAGCAGTTTAAGGTTTTATGAGCAGTTCTTC. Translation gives CASSLRFYEQFF.

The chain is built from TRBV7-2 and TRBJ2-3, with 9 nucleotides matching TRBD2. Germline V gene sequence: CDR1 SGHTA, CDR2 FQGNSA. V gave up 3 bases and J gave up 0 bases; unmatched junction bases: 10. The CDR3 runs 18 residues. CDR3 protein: CASSFPSSGGSSTDTQYF. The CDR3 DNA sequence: TGTGCCAGCAGCTTCCCGAGTAGCGGGGGCTCAAGCACAGATACGCAGTATTTT.

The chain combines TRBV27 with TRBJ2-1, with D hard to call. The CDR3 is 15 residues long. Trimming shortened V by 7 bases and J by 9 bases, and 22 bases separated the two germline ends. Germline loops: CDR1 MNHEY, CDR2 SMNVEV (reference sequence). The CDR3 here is CASTPAQVVPREQFF. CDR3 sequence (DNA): TGTGCCAGCACCCCTGCGCAAGTGGTCCCTCGTGAGCAGTTCTTC.

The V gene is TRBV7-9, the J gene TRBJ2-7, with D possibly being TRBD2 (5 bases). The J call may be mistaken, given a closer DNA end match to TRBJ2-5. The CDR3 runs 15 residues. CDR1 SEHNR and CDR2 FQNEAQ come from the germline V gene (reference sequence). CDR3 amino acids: CASSSQDLSKETQYF. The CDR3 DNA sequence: TGTGCCAGCAGCTCCCAGGACTTGTCTAAAGAGACCCAGTACTTC.

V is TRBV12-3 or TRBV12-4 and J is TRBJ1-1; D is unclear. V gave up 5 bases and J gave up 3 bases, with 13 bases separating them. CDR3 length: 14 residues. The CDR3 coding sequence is TGTGCCAGCAGTCCCGTAGGACGTGACACTGAAGCTTTCTTT. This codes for CASSPVGRDTEAFF.

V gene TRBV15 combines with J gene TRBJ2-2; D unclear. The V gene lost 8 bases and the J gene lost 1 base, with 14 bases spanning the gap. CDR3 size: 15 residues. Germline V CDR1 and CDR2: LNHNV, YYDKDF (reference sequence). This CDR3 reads CATSGTPKNTGELFF. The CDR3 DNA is TGTGCCACCTCAGGTACCCCTAAGAACACCGGGGAGCTGTTTTTT.

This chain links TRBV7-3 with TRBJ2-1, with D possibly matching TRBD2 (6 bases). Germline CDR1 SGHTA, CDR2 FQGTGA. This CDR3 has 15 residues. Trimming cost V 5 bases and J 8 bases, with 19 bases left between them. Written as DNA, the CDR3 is TGTGCCAGCAGCCCAGACAATATAAGACTAGATGAGCAGTTCTTC. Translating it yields CASSPDNIRLDEQFF.

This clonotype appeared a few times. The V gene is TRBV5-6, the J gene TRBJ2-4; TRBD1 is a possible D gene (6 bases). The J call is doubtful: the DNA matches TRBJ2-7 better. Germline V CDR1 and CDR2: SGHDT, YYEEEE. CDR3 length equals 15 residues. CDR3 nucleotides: TGTGCCAGCAGCACCTCGGGACAAGGGGACTACGAGCAGTACTTC. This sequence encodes CASSTSGQGDYEQYF.

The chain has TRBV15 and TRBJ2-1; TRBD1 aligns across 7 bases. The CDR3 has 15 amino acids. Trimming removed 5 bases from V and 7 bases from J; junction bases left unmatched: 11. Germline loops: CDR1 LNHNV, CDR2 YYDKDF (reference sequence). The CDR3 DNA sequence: TGTGCCACCAGCTGGCTGAGGGGGCCGGGAAATGAGCAGTTCTTC. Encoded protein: CATSWLRGPGNEQFF.

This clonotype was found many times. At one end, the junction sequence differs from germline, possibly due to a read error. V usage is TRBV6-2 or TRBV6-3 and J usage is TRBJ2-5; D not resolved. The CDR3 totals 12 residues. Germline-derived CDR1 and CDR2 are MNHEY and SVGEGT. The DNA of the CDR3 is TGCGCCAGCAGCTATGCCGGAGAGACCCAGTACTTC. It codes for CASSYAGETQYF.

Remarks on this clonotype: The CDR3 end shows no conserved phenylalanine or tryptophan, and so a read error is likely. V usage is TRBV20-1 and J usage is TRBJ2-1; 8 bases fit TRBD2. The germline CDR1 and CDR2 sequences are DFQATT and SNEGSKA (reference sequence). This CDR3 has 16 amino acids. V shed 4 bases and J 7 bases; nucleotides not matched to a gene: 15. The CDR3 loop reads CSATDSGVPGSNEQFL. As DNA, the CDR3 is TGCAGTGCTACGGATAGCGGGGTTCCTGGCTCTAATGAGCAGTTCTTA.

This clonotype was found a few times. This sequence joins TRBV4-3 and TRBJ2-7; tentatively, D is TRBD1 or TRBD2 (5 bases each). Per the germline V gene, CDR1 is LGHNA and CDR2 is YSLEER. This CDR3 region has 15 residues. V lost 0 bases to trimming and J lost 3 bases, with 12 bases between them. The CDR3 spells CASSQDEGRIYEQYF. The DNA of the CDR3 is TGCGCCAGCAGCCAAGATGAGGGACGGATCTACGAGCAGTACTTC.

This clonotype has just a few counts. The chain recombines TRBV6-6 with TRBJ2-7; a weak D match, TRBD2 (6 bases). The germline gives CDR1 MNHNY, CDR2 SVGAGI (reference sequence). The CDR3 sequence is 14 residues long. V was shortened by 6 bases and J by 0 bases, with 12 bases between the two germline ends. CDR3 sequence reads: CASRGLTSSYEQYF. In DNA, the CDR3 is TGTGCCAGCAGGGGACTCACGAGCTCCTACGAGCAGTACTTC.

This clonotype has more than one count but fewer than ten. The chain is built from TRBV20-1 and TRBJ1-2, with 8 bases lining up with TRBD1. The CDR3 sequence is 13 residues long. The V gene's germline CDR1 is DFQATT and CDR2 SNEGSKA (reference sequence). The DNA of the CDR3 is TGCAGCACATTGGGGACAGGAGGGGTTGGCTACACCTTC. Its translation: CSTLGTGGVGYTF.

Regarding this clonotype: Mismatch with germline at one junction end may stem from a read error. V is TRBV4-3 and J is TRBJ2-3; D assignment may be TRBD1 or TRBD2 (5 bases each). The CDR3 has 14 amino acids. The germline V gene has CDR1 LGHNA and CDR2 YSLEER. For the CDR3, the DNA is TGCGCCGGCAGCCAAGAGGGACGCACAGATACGCAGTATTTT. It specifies CAGSQEGRTDTQYF.

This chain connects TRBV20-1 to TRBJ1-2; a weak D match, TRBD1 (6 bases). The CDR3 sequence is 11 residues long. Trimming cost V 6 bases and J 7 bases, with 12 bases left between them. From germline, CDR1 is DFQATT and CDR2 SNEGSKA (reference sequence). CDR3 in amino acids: CSAQGVSGYTF. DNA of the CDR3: TGCAGTGCACAGGGCGTTAGTGGCTACACCTTC.

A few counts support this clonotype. This chain's CDR3 is CASSSVVQYSYEQYF. The CDR3 nucleotides are TGTGCCAGCAGCTCAGTGGTACAGTACTCCTACGAGCAGTACTTC. This chain joins TRBV14 and TRBJ2-7; D gene unclear. There are 15 residues in the CDR3. V lost 5 bases and J 0 bases, leaving 14 bases between the germline ends. CDR1 is SGHDN, CDR2 FVKESK, per germline.

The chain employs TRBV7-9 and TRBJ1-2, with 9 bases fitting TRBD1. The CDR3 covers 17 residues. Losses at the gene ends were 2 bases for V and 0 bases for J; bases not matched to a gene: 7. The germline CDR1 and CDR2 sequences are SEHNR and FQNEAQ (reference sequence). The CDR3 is CASSLKGTGSTNYGYTF. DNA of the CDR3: TGTGCCAGCAGCTTAAAGGGGACAGGGTCGACTAACTATGGCTACACCTTC.

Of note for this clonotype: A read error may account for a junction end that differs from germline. Here the CDR3 reads CAISDEGQVPNHGYTF. CDR3 nucleotides: TGTGCCATCAGTGACGAGGGACAGGTCCCTAACCATGGCTACACCTTC. J is TRBJ1-2 and V is TRBV10-3, with 8 bases fitting TRBD1. Germline CDR1 is ENHRY and CDR2 is SYGVKD. This CDR3 spans 16 amino acids.

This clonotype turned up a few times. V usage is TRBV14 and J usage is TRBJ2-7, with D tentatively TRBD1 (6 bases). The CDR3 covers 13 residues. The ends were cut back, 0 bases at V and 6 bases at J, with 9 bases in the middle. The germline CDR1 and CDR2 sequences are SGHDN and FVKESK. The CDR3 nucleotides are TGTGCCAGCAGCCAAGATCTCAGGGGCGAGCAGTACTTC. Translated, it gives CASSQDLRGEQYF.

This CDR3 is CASSLGGAASYEQYF. In nucleotides, the CDR3 is TGTGCCAGCAGCTTAGGGGGGGCGGCTTCCTACGAGCAGTACTTC. J is TRBJ2-7 and V is TRBV7-9; D may be TRBD1 or TRBD2 (6 bases each). Germline V gives CDR1 SEHNR, CDR2 FQNEAQ (reference sequence). The CDR3 contains 15 residues. The V and J ends lost 1 base and 1 base respectively, with 11 bases between them.